The clone carrying this T cell receptor beta chain was seen a few times. Its cognate antigen is unknown. Other nucleotide sequences from this sample produce the same CDR3. In germline, CDR1 is SNHLY, CDR2 FYNNEI. The CDR3 totals 14 residues. V was pared by 4 bases and J by 1 base, with 10 bases between. The DNA input per sorted-subset replicate PCR was 200 ng, corresponding to some 30,000 T cell genomes. Profiled with immunoSEQ multiplex PCR; TCRdb holds only in-frame clones, not every one. The data contain a few million clones, more than 80% of them singletons. The data originate from a study of shared clonotypes between healthy human individuals. Study results and caveats: With few donors, the genetic and exposure-history diversity represented was limited.

The chain employs TRBV2 and TRBJ1-1, with a possible D match to TRBD1 (5 bases). This receptor was obtained from a man between 18 and 35 years old in good health. What was sequenced was naive CD4+ T cells sorted from blood. Subset specified: CD45RA+ positively selected. CDR3 sequence reads: CASSAGQGNTEAFF. The CDR3 DNA reads TGTGCCAGCAGTGCAGGGCAGGGGAACACTGAAGCTTTCTTT.